This TCR beta chain was sequenced during a study of T cell repertoires in cytomegalovirus infection. TCRdb re-called the reads through MiXCR, storing one row per CDR3 protein. The sample consists of about 150,000 distinct CDR3 sequences, about a quarter of them appearing once. Notes on this clonotype: What it binds is unknown.

V lost 6 bases and J lost 2; bases outside the gene matches: 16. This CDR3 region has 18 residues. Whole-study findings and limits: Cumulated frequencies of public TCR beta families served to identify carriers of CMV plus the relevant HLA.

The J gene is TRBJ2-5, the V gene TRBV12-3 or TRBV12-4; TRBD2 agrees at 9 bases. The TCR originated in a human donor in good health (CMV status not recorded). Some clones in this sample may be carry-over from other donors' samples. The sequenced sample was PBMCs. For the CDR3, the DNA is TGTGCCAGCAGCAGGGGCTATTCAGCGGGGGGCCATCAAGAGACCCAGTACTTC. Protein: CASSRGYSAGGHQETQYF.